This entry concerns a single TCR beta chain. Its specificity is not known. Clones were sequenced by immunoSEQ multiplex PCR, and TCRdb holds only the in-frame ones, with some missing. The data contain 80,000 to 90,000 clones, 70% to 90% of them seen just once; the ten biggest clones take up roughly 4.9%. These data originate in a study of T cell responses to AZD1222 COVID-19 vaccine. Notes on the study in general: In a largely white British group with more females than males, clonal diversity was possibly underestimated.

This clonotype was obtained from an adult who received the AZD1222 COVID-19 vaccine. The sequenced sample was peripheral blood, obtained 28 days after the second AZD1222 dose.

The CDR3: CASSLLAGGVYEQYF. Written as DNA, the CDR3 is TGTGCCAGTAGTCTTCTAGCGGGGGGTGTATACGAGCAGTACTTC. The chain is built from TRBV19 and TRBJ2-7; TRBD2 aligns across 11 bases. V was pared by 5 bases and J by 4 bases, with 7 bases of the junction left unmatched. The V gene's germline CDR1 is LNHDA and CDR2 SQIVND (reference sequence). This CDR3 has 15 residues.